The rows below give T cell receptor beta chains drawn from one sample of a study of control samples from healthy donors and cancer patients. Some clones are missing from TCRdb's copy, which holds only in-frame ones; the method was immunoSEQ multiplex PCR. Of 150,000 to 200,000 clones listed, about 91% were seen once; the top ten hold over 4%. What was sequenced was blood. The receptors derive from a woman in her 30s in good health. Each CDR3 is given with its conserved first and last residue. Fields, in order: V gene, clone size, J gene, D gene, CDR3 protein, CDR3 DNA. A D gene is named only where the DNA matches it firmly. Clone size is not always given. Where it is, it says once, few, many or a class for expanded clones.

TRBV12-3/TRBV12-4	once	TRBJ2-3	NA	CASSVDTQYF	TGTGCCAGCAGCGTAGATACGCAGTATTTT
TRBV5-1	NA	TRBJ1-6	NA	CASSLGPTGSADSPLHF	TGCGCCAGCAGCTTGGGGCCTACAGGGTCAGCCGATTCACCCCTCCACTTT
TRBV19	NA	TRBJ2-6	TRBD1	CASSPDRGNVLTF	TGTGCCAGTAGTCCGGACAGGGGCAACGTCCTGACTTTC
TRBV10-1	NA	TRBJ2-2	NA	CASSAMRGGTGELFF	TGCGCCAGCAGTGCTATGAGGGGGGGCACCGGGGAGCTGTTTTTT
TRBV12-3/TRBV12-4	NA	TRBJ2-2	NA	CASSLEMGELFF	TGTGCCAGCAGTTTAGAGATGGGGGAGCTGTTTTTT
TRBV27	NA	TRBJ2-1	NA	CASSLEGPYLRDGYEQFF	TGTGCCAGCAGTTTAGAGGGGCCCTACCTTCGGGACGGTTATGAGCAGTTCTTC
TRBV7-2	NA	TRBJ2-7	TRBD2	CASSLGLAGVEQYF	TGTGCCAGCAGCTTAGGACTAGCGGGAGTCGAGCAGTACTTC
TRBV9	NA	TRBJ2-1	TRBD2	CASSVGGRSSYNEQFF	TGTGCCAGCAGCGTCGGCGGGAGAAGCTCCTACAATGAGCAGTTCTTC
TRBV2	NA	TRBJ2-5	TRBD2	CASSSSGGDFVETQYF	TGTGCCAGCAGCTCCAGCGGGGGGGATTTTGTGGAGACCCAGTACTTC
TRBV28	NA	TRBJ1-2	NA	CASSLYAGSSYGYTF	TGTGCCAGCAGTTTATATGCAGGGAGCTCCTATGGCTACACCTTC
TRBV5-1	NA	TRBJ2-4	TRBD1	CASSLELGQGLAKNIQYF	TGCGCCAGCAGCTTGGAGTTGGGACAGGGTTTAGCCAAAAACATTCAGTACTTC
TRBV6-1	NA	TRBJ2-3	NA	CASSEQGVYPDTQYF	TGTGCCAGCAGTGAACAGGGAGTTTACCCAGATACGCAGTATTTT
TRBV15	NA	TRBJ1-4	NA	CATSRSGGRGEKLFF	TGTGCCACCAGCAGATCCGGGGGTAGGGGCGAAAAACTGTTTTTT
TRBV28	NA	TRBJ1-2	NA	CASSFISDYGYTF	TGTGCCAGCAGTTTCATCTCGGACTATGGCTACACCTTC
TRBV27	NA	TRBJ1-1	NA	CASSQRDSPLNTEAFF	TGTGCCAGCAGTCAACGGGACTCTCCTTTGAACACTGAAGCTTTCTTT
TRBV11-2	NA	TRBJ2-1	TRBD2	CASSQGLADNEQFF	TGTGCCAGCAGCCAGGGACTAGCGGACAATGAGCAGTTCTTC
TRBV4-1	NA	TRBJ1-1	NA	CASSQERGDTEAFF	TGCGCCAGCAGCCAAGAACGGGGGGACACTGAAGCTTTCTTT
TRBV9	NA	TRBJ1-2	NA	CASSAGEGFSHGYTF	TGTGCCAGCAGCGCGGGGGAGGGTTTTTCCCATGGCTACACCTTC
TRBV6-6	NA	TRBJ2-7	NA	CASSYSSGQTYEQYF	TGTGCCAGCAGTTACTCGAGCGGTCAAACCTACGAGCAGTACTTC
TRBV7-2	NA	TRBJ2-2	NA	CASSLKLSGELFF	TGTGCCAGCAGCTTAAAATTGTCCGGGGAGCTGTTTTTT